Presented here are 22 T cell receptor beta chains from one specimen sequenced in a study of CXCR3-negative and CXCR3-positive naive CD8 T cells. Whole-study results and caveats: CXCR3-positive naive cells carried more hydrophobic TRB CDR3s than CXCR3-negative ones.

cDNA libraries for TRB were generated by 5' RACE incorporating UMI labels. TCRdb reprocessed the 5' RACE reads, keeping one entry per CDR3 protein, no DNA. The sample table sets out under 150,000 distinct CDR3 sequences. These receptors have no identified antigens. The source material was naive CXCR3+ CD8+ T cells from blood. Specified subset: CD45RO-CCR7+CD27+CD95- naive CD8+ T cells expressing CXCR3 (TNR3+). The receptors originated from a human donor in good health. Some clones in this sample may be carry-over from other donors' samples.

The chain employs TRBV11-2 and TRBJ1-4; TCRdb indicates TRBD1, and absent DNA this call remains unverified. The CDR3 totals 16 residues. The germline CDR1 and CDR2 sequences are SGHAT and FQNNGV. CDR3 residues: CASSFGTATKNEKLFF.

The V and J genes are TRBV29-1 and TRBJ1-1; TCRdb's D call of TRBD1 is untestable without DNA. The germline gives CDR1 SQVTM, CDR2 ANQGSEA. The CDR3 spans 17 residues. CDR3 region: CSVNGNRGQVEGTEAFF.

The rearrangement joins TRBV25-1 to TRBJ2-5; TCRdb reports TRBD1, a call that lacks DNA to check it against. This CDR3 is 14 amino acids long. Germline-derived CDR1 and CDR2 are MGHDK and SYGVNS. The CDR3 loop reads CASSEYLGAETQYF.

The chain has TRBV5-6 and TRBJ2-7; no DNA is available, so the TRBD1 call from TCRdb remains unchecked. The CDR3 runs 13 residues. Germline V lookup: CDR1 SGHDT, CDR2 YYEEEE. The CDR3 here is CASRLQGTYEQYF.

CDR3 protein: CASSLPTSGTDTQYF. The chain joins TRBV12-3 or TRBV12-4 to TRBJ2-3; the D call from TCRdb, TRBD2, cannot be confirmed without DNA. The CDR3 loop spans 15 amino acids.

The chain joins TRBV10-3 to TRBJ2-7; TCRdb's assignment of TRBD1 cannot be checked, as there is no DNA. This CDR3 has 14 amino acids. Germline V gene data show CDR1 as ENHRY and CDR2 as SYGVKD. CDR3 sequence reads: CAIRGPVGFHEQYF.

The V call is TRBV6-1, the J call TRBJ2-1; without DNA, the TCRdb call of TRBD2 cannot be checked. The CDR3 is 15 amino acids. Germline lookup yields CDR1 MNHNS and CDR2 SASEGT. The CDR3 spells CASSTNTKRTNEQFF.

The rearrangement joins TRBV20-1 to TRBJ2-3; the TRBD2 assignment by TCRdb is unverifiable without DNA. The CDR3 has 12 residues. Germline values: CDR1 DFQATT, CDR2 SNEGSKA (reference sequence). CDR3 amino acids: CTGLSSTDTQYF.

The J gene is TRBJ2-7, the V gene TRBV4-1; there is no DNA to check the TCRdb D call of TRBD1. CDR1 is MGHRA and CDR2 is YSYEKL in the germline V gene. The CDR3 length is 16 residues. The CDR3 reads CASSQAPTGTVYEQYF.

The chain carries TRBV6-5 and TRBJ2-5; no DNA is available, so the TRBD2 call from TCRdb remains unchecked. CDR1 is MNHEY, CDR2 SVGAGI, per germline. CDR3 length: 15 residues. The CDR3 sequence is CASSYSIGLAGEQYF.

This chain links TRBV7-9 with TRBJ2-7; checking the TCRdb D call of TRBD1 is not possible without DNA. This CDR3 has 15 amino acids. Germline V CDR1 and CDR2: SEHNR, FQNEAQ (reference sequence). This CDR3 reads CASLRDRGQGYEQYF.

V gene TRBV11-2 combines with J gene TRBJ2-1; TCRdb selects TRBD1, and the lack of DNA leaves this call unchecked. The CDR3 is made up of 16 amino acids. Germline V lookup: CDR1 SGHAT, CDR2 FQNNGV. CDR3 amino acids: CASSSGLGGIGNEQFF. The full variable domain, its missing parts supplied by reference TRBV11-2 and TRBJ2-1, is EAGVAQSPRYKIIEKRQSVAFWCNPISGHATLYWYQQILGQGPKLLIQFQNNGVVDDSQLPKDRFSAERLKGVDSTLKIQPAKLEDSAVYLCASSSGLGGIGNEQFFGPGTRLTVL.

This sequence joins TRBV6-5 and TRBJ2-7; TCRdb calls TRBD2, which cannot be checked without DNA. Germline CDR1 and CDR2: MNHEY and SVGAGI. The CDR3 spans 19 residues. CDR3 protein: CASTQTSGGAVADSYEQYF.

V and J are TRBV4-1 and TRBJ2-6. CDR3 length: 14 residues. Germline lookup yields CDR1 MGHRA and CDR2 YSYEKL. CDR3 in amino acids: CASTDSSGANVLTF.

This sequence joins TRBV29-1 and TRBJ1-2; absent DNA, TCRdb's TRBD1 call cannot be checked. Germline lookup yields CDR1 SQVTM and CDR2 ANQGSEA. This CDR3 comprises 13 residues. CDR3 residues: CSGKGAASHGYTF.

This sequence joins TRBV29-1 and TRBJ2-1; the D gene TCRdb calls, TRBD2, cannot be checked with no DNA. This CDR3 is built from 13 residues. Germline V lookup: CDR1 SQVTM, CDR2 ANQGSEA. CDR3 residues: CSVSGGAFNEQFF.

The rearrangement uses TRBV7-9 and TRBJ1-1. CDR1 is SEHNR, CDR2 FQNEAQ, per germline (reference sequence). CDR3 length equals 18 residues. The CDR3 is CASSLWGRDGPANTEAFF. The variable domain in full, completed from reference TRBV7-9 and TRBJ1-1, reads DTGVSQNPRHKITKRGQNVTFRCDPISEHNRLYWYRQTLGQGPEFLTYFQNEAQLEKSRLLSDRFSAERPKGSFSTLEIQRTEQGDSAMYLCASSLWGRDGPANTEAFFGQGTRLTVV.

The chain employs TRBV10-1 and TRBJ1-5; the TCRdb call, TRBD1, lacks DNA for checking. CDR1 is WNHNN and CDR2 is SYGVQD in the germline V gene (reference sequence). This CDR3 has 20 amino acids. The CDR3 here is CASRTKDRGGTSPSNQPQHF.

The chain combines TRBV29-1 with TRBJ2-2; TCRdb's D gene call, TRBD1, goes unchecked for lack of DNA. This CDR3 contains 12 residues. Germline V lookup: CDR1 SQVTM, CDR2 ANQGSEA. CDR3 sequence: CSVVGGTGEPFF.

The chain joins TRBV27 to TRBJ1-6; TCRdb's assignment of TRBD1 cannot be checked, as there is no DNA. Germline CDR1 is MNHEY and CDR2 is SMNVEV (reference sequence). The CDR3 length is 15 residues. The CDR3: CASRPTGTGASPLHF.

The J gene is TRBJ1-1, the V gene TRBV29-1. Germline V gene data show CDR1 as SQVTM and CDR2 as ANQGSEA. The CDR3 totals 12 residues. This CDR3 reads CSVESIDPEAFF.

The chain uses TRBV7-9 and TRBJ2-5; TCRdb picks TRBD1, but there is no DNA to check that call. Germline assignment: CDR1 SEHNR and CDR2 FQNEAQ (reference sequence). This CDR3 spans 14 amino acids. The CDR3 loop reads CASSFLQGQETQYF.